A single TCR beta chain is shown here with its context. Its antigen is unidentified. These data originate in a study of shared clonotypes between healthy human individuals. On the study more broadly: A couple of female and a few male donors aged 18 to 49 were enrolled. The study, taken as a whole, reports: Generally, naive subsets (rather than memory subsets) showed larger estimated richness.

V was pared by 8 bases and J by 5 bases, with 15 bases between. Looked up from germline, CDR1 is MDHEN and CDR2 is SYDVKM. This CDR3 spans 13 amino acids. Assay execution proceeded at the deep level. The table came from immunoSEQ multiplex PCR; TCRdb's copy has only in-frame clones and leaves some out. Of about 1 million clones in the sample, approximately 76% were seen once. This receptor was obtained from a man aged 18 to 35 in good health. Specimen: memory CD4+ T cells sorted from blood. Indicated subset: CD45RA-negative fraction. The chain is built from TRBV28 and TRBJ2-5, with a possible D match to TRBD1 (5 bases). The CDR3 sequence is CASWSRGAETQYF. CDR3 DNA: TGTGCCAGCTGGTCTAGGGGCGCGGAGACCCAGTACTTC. The whole variable domain, filled in from reference TRBV28 and TRBJ2-5, reads DVKVTQSSRYLVKRTGEKVFLECVQDMDHENMFWYRQDPGLGLRLIYFSYDVKMKEKGDIPEGYSVSREKKERFSLILESASTNQTSMYLCASWSRGAETQYFGPGTRLLVL.